A single sample gave rise to the 17 T cell receptor beta chains below, sequenced in a study of blood T cells in healthy people across ages. Primers used in a second PCR of about 7 to 12 cycles were a sample-barcoded 5' primer and a J-beta primer mix. TCRdb used MiXCR to reprocess the 5' RACE reads, holding one entry per CDR3 protein. This table holds roughly 650,000 distinct CDR3 sequences, roughly 32% found once. Material for sequencing was blood. The source of these receptors is a woman of 80 years or more in good health.

This clonotype has ten or more counts. CDR3 nucleotide sequence: TGCGCCAGCAGCTTGAACCCTTCCAATGAGCAGTTCTTC. As protein: CASSLNPSNEQFF. The chain recombines TRBV5-1 with TRBJ2-1; D is undetermined. The CDR3 contains 13 residues. The germline V gene has CDR1 SGHRS and CDR2 YFSETQ. Trimming removed 1 base at V and 6 bases at J, with 8 bases between.

In regard to this clonotype: A much larger clone sits a single nucleotide away, making a read error possible. The V gene is TRBV7-2, the J gene TRBJ2-5; D tentatively reads TRBD1 or TRBD2 (5 bases each). V shed 5 bases and J shed 11 bases, with 27 bases lying between them. Germline V gene data show CDR1 as SGHTA and CDR2 as FQGNSA. CDR3 length equals 16 residues. CDR3 amino acids: CASSPRGSWWGDEQYF. DNA for the CDR3: TGTGCCAGCAGCCCGAGGGGTTCGTGGTGGGGCGATGAGCAGTACTTC.

This clonotype was detected only a few times. This chain connects TRBV7-9 to TRBJ1-5; possibly TRBD1 for D (6 bases). V was trimmed by 1 base and J by 4 bases, leaving 17 bases between them. There are 17 residues in the CDR3. The germline CDR1 and CDR2 sequences are SEHNR and FQNEAQ (reference sequence). The CDR3 coding sequence is TGTGCCAGCAGCTTAGAAGGTCGGGGGGGGGCGAATCAGCCCCAGCATTTT. It specifies CASSLEGRGGANQPQHF.

This clonotype appeared many times. V gene TRBV13 combines with J gene TRBJ2-5; 13 positions agree with TRBD2. V shed 5 bases, J shed 5 bases, and the junction held 5 bases outside the gene matches. Germline CDR1 PRHDT, CDR2 FYEKMQ (reference sequence). The CDR3 is 15 residues long. The CDR3 here is CASSARTSGGETQYF. CDR3 coding DNA: TGTGCCAGCAGCGCCCGGACTAGCGGGGGCGAGACCCAGTACTTC.

This clonotype was counted a single time. This chain uses TRBV30 with TRBJ2-5, with unresolved D. Germline-derived CDR1 and CDR2 are GTSNPN and SVGIG (reference sequence). V was shortened by 2 bases and J by 5 bases, with 12 bases between the two germline ends. CDR3 length: 13 residues. The CDR3 loop reads CAWSRLTGETQYF. The CDR3 DNA is TGTGCCTGGAGTAGGTTGACCGGGGAGACCCAGTACTTC. Drawing the rest from reference TRBV30 and TRBJ2-5, the complete variable domain is SQTIHQWPATLVQPVGSPLSLECTVEGTSNPNLYWYRQAAGRGLQLLFYSVGIGQISSEVPQNLSASRPQDRQFILSSKKLLLSDSGFYLCAWSRLTGETQYFGPGTRLLVL.

On this clonotype itself: This may stem from a read error, because a much larger clone lies one nucleotide away. The chain links TRBV6-1 to TRBJ2-6; a weak D match, TRBD2 (7 bases). The CDR3 length is 17 residues. In germline, CDR1 is MNHNS, CDR2 SASEGT. V was trimmed by 11 bases and J by 0 bases, leaving 20 bases between them. The CDR3 bases are TGTGCCGGCGAGGGGGGGATAAAGCTCTCTGGGGCCAACGTCCTGACTTTC. This encodes CAGEGGIKLSGANVLTF.

This clonotype occurred many times. This may stem from a read error, because a much larger clone lies one nucleotide away. The genes are TRBV5-1 and TRBJ1-2; no clear D gene. Trimming took 0 bases from V and 3 from J, leaving 6 bases between them. Germline V gene lookup returns CDR1 SGHRS and CDR2 YFSETQ. There are 13 residues in the CDR3. The CDR3 nucleotides are TGCGCCAGCAGCTTGGACTGGGACTATGGCTACACCTTC. Its translation: CASSLDWDYGYTF.

This clonotype was seen ten or more times. The gene calls are TRBV5-6 and TRBJ2-5; D uncertain. This CDR3 is 15 amino acids long. With 2 bases removed from V and 3 bases from J, the gap between germline ends came to 14 bases. Germline-derived CDR1 and CDR2 are SGHDT and YYEEEE. The CDR3 loop is CASSLVVRLKETQYF. The CDR3 DNA sequence: TGTGCCAGCAGCTTAGTGGTGCGTCTTAAAGAGACCCAGTACTTC.

This clonotype was seen more than once but under ten times. V is TRBV3-1 and J is TRBJ1-4, with D unresolved. V lost 1 base to trimming and J lost 7 bases, with 10 bases between them. This CDR3 contains 14 residues. The germline gives CDR1 LGHDT, CDR2 YNNKEL (reference sequence). DNA for the CDR3: TGTGCCAGCAGCCAAGGACGGGCGAGTGAAAAACTGTTTTTT. Amino acids: CASSQGRASEKLFF.

As concerns this clonotype: The germline gene is not matched at one end of the junction; a read error may be the cause. This sequence joins TRBV27 and TRBJ2-7; D possibly matches TRBD1 or TRBD2 (6 bases each). CDR1 is MNHEY and CDR2 is SMNVEV in the germline V gene (reference sequence). This CDR3 region has 17 residues. In DNA, the CDR3 is TGTTCCAGCAGTCCTCTCCGGGGGCGGCCCCAGCACAATGAGCAGTACTTC. Translated, it gives CSSSPLRGRPQHNEQYF.

This clonotype was detected many times. The chain links TRBV6-1 to TRBJ1-5; no clear D. CDR1 and CDR2 (germline): MNHNS, SASEGT. Trimming shortened V by 6 bases and J by 5 bases, and 11 bases separated the two germline ends. The CDR3 is 13 residues long. CDR3 nucleotide sequence: TGTGCCAGCAGGGGCCCTGCGGATCAGCCCCAGCATTTT. It specifies CASRGPADQPQHF.

The V call is TRBV11-2, the J call TRBJ2-1; perhaps D is TRBD1 or TRBD2 (5 bases each). The ends were cut back, 3 bases at V and 9 bases at J, with 24 bases in the middle. CDR3 length equals 17 residues. Germline V gives CDR1 SGHAT, CDR2 FQNNGV. The CDR3 loop reads CASSLVVGGGPRGEQFF. DNA of the CDR3: TGTGCCAGCAGCTTGGTCGTTGGCGGAGGCCCAAGGGGTGAGCAGTTCTTC.

This clonotype was seen ten or more times. The chain combines TRBV19 with TRBJ2-1; D gene unclear. CDR1 and CDR2 (germline): LNHDA, SQIVND (reference sequence). V gave up 1 base and J gave up 4 bases, with 14 bases separating them. This CDR3 comprises 16 residues. This chain's CDR3 is CASSIARSLSYNEQFF. CDR3 nucleotides: TGTGCCAGTAGTATAGCCCGGTCCCTCAGTTACAATGAGCAGTTCTTC.

In regard to this clonotype: A much larger clone is a single base away; this may be a read error. The chain recombines TRBV10-3 with TRBJ2-1; TRBD1 is a possible D gene (6 bases). The CDR3 totals 14 residues. V was pared by 6 bases and J by 7 bases, with 16 bases between. The germline gives CDR1 ENHRY, CDR2 SYGVKD. The CDR3 is CAIREPGTINEQFF. CDR3 coding DNA: TGTGCCATCAGAGAACCCGGGACAATTAATGAGCAGTTCTTC.

The J gene is TRBJ1-1, the V gene TRBV4-1; D is uncertain. Deletions cut 4 bases from V and 1 base from J, with 13 bases between. The germline V gene encodes CDR1 MGHRA and CDR2 YSYEKL. The CDR3 loop spans 15 amino acids. The DNA of the CDR3 is TGCGCCAGCAGCCGAGAAAAGTCAGCGAACACTGAAGCTTTCTTT. Protein product: CASSREKSANTEAFF.

This clonotype occurred a few times. V is TRBV28 and J is TRBJ1-1; the D is unclear. This CDR3 spans 13 amino acids. V dropped 10 bases and J dropped 2 bases, with 14 bases sitting between them. The germline V gene encodes CDR1 MDHEN and CDR2 SYDVKM. The CDR3 loop reads CATWGVFNTEAFF. The DNA for the CDR3 is TGTGCCACCTGGGGAGTATTTAACACTGAAGCTTTCTTT. The complete variable domain, with remaining parts taken from reference TRBV28 and TRBJ1-1, reads DVKVTQSSRYLVKRTGEKVFLECVQDMDHENMFWYRQDPGLGLRLIYFSYDVKMKEKGDIPEGYSVSREKKERFSLILESASTNQTSMYLCATWGVFNTEAFFGQGTRLTVV.

Ten or more counts support this clonotype. The chain employs TRBV9 and TRBJ2-3; D remains unclear. Germline CDR1 reads SGDLS; CDR2 reads YYNGEE. The CDR3 sequence is 16 residues long. The ends were cut back, 4 bases at V and 0 bases at J, with 15 bases in the middle. CDR3 DNA sequence: TGTGCCAGCAGCCGAACACGTGGGTCTAGCACAGATACGCAGTATTTT. Residues: CASSRTRGSSTDTQYF. Based on the CDR3 plus reference TRBV9 and TRBJ2-3, the full variable domain is DSGVTQTPKHLITATGQRVTLRCSPRSGDLSVYWYQQSLDQGLQFLIQYYNGEERAKGNILERFSAQQFPDLHSELNLSSLELGDSALYFCASSRTRGSSTDTQYFGPGTRLTVL.